This T cell receptor beta chain was documented in a study of blood T cell repertoires in COVID-19. Clones were read by immunoSEQ multiplex PCR, and TCRdb kept only the in-frame ones, dropping some. The sample contains roughly 120,000 clones, around four fifths of which appear only once. This clone has just one count. Sequencing used peripheral blood. The clonotype was recovered from an older woman with acute or convalescent COVID-19.

The DNA for the CDR3 is TGTGCCAGCACCCCCCCGGCGGCCAGCTCTGGAAACACCATATATTTT. The encoded protein is CASTPPAASSGNTIYF. The V and J genes are TRBV28 and TRBJ1-3, with D uncertain. The CDR3 runs 16 residues. Germline V CDR1 and CDR2: MDHEN, SYDVKM. V shed 7 bases and J shed 0 bases, with 16 bases lying between them.